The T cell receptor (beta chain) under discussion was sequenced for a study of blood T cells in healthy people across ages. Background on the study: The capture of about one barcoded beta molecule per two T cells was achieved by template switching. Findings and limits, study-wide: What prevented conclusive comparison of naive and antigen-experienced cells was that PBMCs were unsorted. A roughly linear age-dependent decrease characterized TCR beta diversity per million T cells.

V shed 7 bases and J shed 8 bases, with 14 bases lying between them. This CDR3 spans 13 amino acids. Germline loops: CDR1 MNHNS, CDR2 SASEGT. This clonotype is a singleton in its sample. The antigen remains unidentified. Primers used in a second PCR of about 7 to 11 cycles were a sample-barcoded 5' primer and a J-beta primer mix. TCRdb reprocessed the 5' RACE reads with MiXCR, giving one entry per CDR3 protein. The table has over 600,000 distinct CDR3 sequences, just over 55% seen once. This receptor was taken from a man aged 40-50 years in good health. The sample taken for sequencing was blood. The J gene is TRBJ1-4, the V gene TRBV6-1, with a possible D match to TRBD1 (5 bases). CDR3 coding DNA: TGTGCCAGCACGAGGGGTCCGCCCGAAAAACTGTTTTTT. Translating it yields CASTRGPPEKLFF.